The 21 T cell receptor beta chains below were found in one sample sequenced in a study of T cells in Graves' hyperthyroidism and ophthalmopathy (dated by TCRdb to the late 2010s). The library was prepared using multiplex PCR. The reads were generated on an Illumina HiSeq 2000. The TCR beta CDR3 regions were amplified from RNA transcripts. For the first round of RT-PCR on the TCR CDR3, the HTBI primer set was used together with the Qiagen OneStep RT-PCR kit. TCRdb ran its own pipeline on the public reads, namely fastp trimming at Q25 and MiXCR clone calling, and kept in-frame beta chains. Every entry covers one CDR3 protein and lists the most common genes and DNA from its rows. The sample table holds 490,000 or so distinct CDR3 sequences, of which 20% to 25% were seen once. Together, the top ten hold 45% to 55% of the sample. Sequenced material: blood. The receptors originated from a woman between 65 and 79 years old with Graves' ophthalmopathy.

This clonotype has a count of ten or more. The chain combines TRBV2 with TRBJ2-7, with TRBD1 matching over 7 bases. The germline CDR1 and CDR2 sequences are SNHLY and FYNNEI. The trim removed 3 bases at V and 2 bases at J, leaving 1 base unmatched. The CDR3 runs to 13 residues. The CDR3 is CASSDGQAYEQYF. The CDR3 coding sequence is TGTGCCAGCAGTGACGGACAGGCCTACGAGCAGTACTTC.

The J gene is TRBJ2-1, the V gene TRBV7-8; possibly TRBD2 for D (5 bases). CDR3 length: 13 residues. Trimming left V 1 base short and J 8 bases short, with 9 bases between. Per germline, CDR1 SGHVS and CDR2 FQNEAQ. CDR3 amino acids: CASSLGGYDEQFF. The CDR3 DNA sequence: TGTGCCAGCAGCTTAGGAGGGTACGATGAGCAGTTCTTC.

The V call is TRBV5-8, the J call TRBJ2-4; no clear D. Between the trimmed V and J ends, which lost 4 bases and 11 bases, there was a span of 13 bases. The CDR3 is 12 amino acids. The germline V gene encodes CDR1 SGHTS and CDR2 YDEGEE. CDR3 protein: CASSAAPLVQYF. The CDR3 DNA reads as TGTGCCAGCAGCGCCGCCCCCTTGGTTCAGTACTTC. Supplemented by reference TRBV5-8 and TRBJ2-4, the full variable domain reads EAGVTQSPTHLIKTRGQQATLRCSPISGHTSVYWYQQALGLGLQFLLWYDEGEERNRGNFPPRFSGRQFPNYSSELNVNALELEDSALYLCASSAAPLVQYFGAGTRLSVL.

The chain is built from TRBV7-9 and TRBJ2-7, with D hard to call. CDR3 length equals 16 residues. CDR1 and CDR2 from the germline V gene are SEHNR and FQNEAQ (reference sequence). V dropped 1 base and J dropped 1 base, with 14 bases sitting between them. The CDR3 DNA reads as TGTGCCAGCAGCTTAGGGGTAGGGATGAGGTCCTACGAGCAGTACTTC. Protein: CASSLGVGMRSYEQYF.

This chain uses TRBV7-8 with TRBJ1-2; tentative D call: TRBD1 (5 bases). The CDR3 loop spans 16 amino acids. V was clipped by 5 bases and J by 8 bases, with 24 bases between them. CDR1 and CDR2 (germline): SGHVS, FQNEAQ. CDR3 in DNA: TGTGCCAGCAGCCCCCTCCGCTGGGGGAACGTTAAAGGCTACACCTTC. Translated, it gives CASSPLRWGNVKGYTF.

This clonotype was observed many times. The chain links TRBV12-3 or TRBV12-4 to TRBJ1-3; D unresolved. The germline V and J ends were trimmed by 4 bases and 0 bases, with 13 bases remaining between them. There are 16 residues in the CDR3. As DNA, the CDR3 is TGTGCCAGCAGTTCGCTGGGTCCTAGCTCTGGAAACACCATATATTTT. The encoded protein is CASSSLGPSSGNTIYF.

The V call is TRBV10-3, the J call TRBJ1-2, with D possibly TRBD1 on 6 matching bases. Trimming left V 3 bases short and J 11 bases short, with 16 bases between. Germline assignment: CDR1 ENHRY and CDR2 SYGVKD. The CDR3 is 13 amino acids. CDR3 protein: CAISDSGTPQYTF. Written as DNA, the CDR3 is TGTGCCATCAGTGATTCCGGGACACCGCAGTACACCTTC.

This clonotype was seen a handful of times. The rearrangement links TRBV12-3 or TRBV12-4 to TRBJ1-6, with D tentatively TRBD1 (6 bases). Trimming took off 3 bases at V and 7 bases at J, with 7 bases between the two ends. CDR3 size: 13 residues. CDR3 in DNA: TGTGCCAGCAGTTTCGGACAGAATTCACCCCTCCACTTT. Translation gives CASSFGQNSPLHF.

This rearrangement joins TRBV12-3 or TRBV12-4 to TRBJ1-6; no clear D. The CDR3 is 14 amino acids. The V gene lost 3 bases and the J gene lost 9 bases, with 12 bases spanning the gap. The DNA of the CDR3 is TGTGCCAGCAGTTTTTCGGATTTTGGTTCACCCCTCCACTTT. Its translation: CASSFSDFGSPLHF.

The chain recombines TRBV5-1 with TRBJ1-1; 8 bases agree with TRBD1. Germline V CDR1 and CDR2: SGHRS, YFSETQ. The CDR3 covers 14 residues. J gave up 4 bases and V 0 bases, and 2 bases lay outside the gene matches. The CDR3 protein is CASSLDQGATEAFF. CDR3 in DNA: TGCGCCAGCAGCTTGGATCAGGGGGCCACTGAAGCTTTCTTT. Full variable domain (rest looked up from reference TRBV5-1 and TRBJ1-1): KAGVTQTPRYLIKTRGQQVTLSCSPISGHRSVSWYQQTPGQGLQFLFEYFSETQRNKGNFPGRFSGRQFSNSRSEMNVSTLELGDSALYLCASSLDQGATEAFFGQGTRLTVV.

The chain is built from TRBV25-1 and TRBJ2-7; 7 positions match TRBD2. V gave up 7 bases and J gave up 6 bases; unmatched junction bases: 15. The CDR3 loop spans 15 amino acids. CDR1 is MGHDK and CDR2 is SYGVNS in the germline V gene. The CDR3 loop reads CASNAGVNRAPEQYF. The CDR3 bases are TGTGCCAGCAATGCGGGGGTTAATCGGGCCCCCGAGCAGTACTTC.

The genes are TRBV5-6 and TRBJ2-4; D might be TRBD1 (5 bases). Germline-derived CDR1 and CDR2 are SGHDT and YYEEEE. V lost 4 bases and J 4 bases, leaving 15 bases between the germline ends. CDR3 length: 15 amino acids. The CDR3 here is CASSLLGATKNIQYF. The CDR3, as DNA: TGTGCCAGCAGCCTCCTTGGGGCCACTAAAAACATTCAGTACTTC.

On this clonotype itself: This may be a read error, as it is one base from a much larger clone. The chain is built from TRBV7-9 and TRBJ2-7, with 7 bases fitting TRBD1. This CDR3 is 14 amino acids long. The germline CDR1 and CDR2 sequences are SEHNR and FQNEAQ (reference sequence). The V and J ends lost 6 bases and 1 base, in that order; junction bases with no gene match: 6. CDR3 bases: TGTGCCAGCAGGCCCGAGACAGGGTCCTACGAGCAGTACTTC. Its protein is CASRPETGSYEQYF.

A note on this clonotype: An end of the junction does not agree with germline; a read error may underlie this. The rearrangement uses TRBV5-1 and TRBJ2-3; TRBD2 might be the D (5 bases). CDR3 length equals 15 residues. CDR1 and CDR2 from the germline V gene are SGHRS and YFSETQ. The CDR3 reads CASLKSGSSIDTQYF. The DNA of the CDR3 is TGCGCCAGCTTAAAATCCGGGTCTAGCATAGATACGCAGTATTTT.

The chain joins TRBV27 to TRBJ2-6, with 9 bases that match TRBD1. Germline V CDR1 and CDR2: MNHEY, SMNVEV (reference sequence). Losses at the gene ends were 7 bases for V and 4 bases for J; bases not matched to a gene: 11. This CDR3 has 17 amino acids. The CDR3 sequence is CASTHGTGGSGANVLTF. The CDR3 nucleotides are TGTGCCAGCACCCACGGAACAGGGGGCTCCGGGGCCAACGTCCTGACTTTC.

This clonotype occurred a few times. The rearrangement joins TRBV6-1 to TRBJ1-5; 8 bases agree with TRBD1. The length of the CDR3 is 15 residues. The germline CDR1 and CDR2 sequences are MNHNS and SASEGT. Losses at the gene ends were 8 bases for V and 4 bases for J; bases not matched to a gene: 10. CDR3 bases: TGTGCCAGCGGAAAGACAGGGGTTGGGAATCAGCCCCAGCATTTT. Its translation is CASGKTGVGNQPQHF.

The chain joins TRBV7-8 to TRBJ2-3; 9 bases are shared with TRBD2. With 8 bases clipped from V and 1 base from J, the junction kept 16 bases outside the gene matches. Germline V gene sequence: CDR1 SGHVS, CDR2 FQNEAQ. This CDR3 region has 18 residues. CDR3 in amino acids: CASSPPNVRTSGTDTQYF. CDR3 sequence (DNA): TGTGCCAGCTCACCACCGAATGTTAGGACTAGCGGCACAGATACGCAGTATTTT.

This clonotype was seen just once. The chain links TRBV9 to TRBJ2-3, with D perhaps matching TRBD2 (6 bases). Germline V CDR1 and CDR2: SGDLS, YYNGEE. The V end was cut by 4 bases, the J end by 6 bases, with 15 bases between. This CDR3 has 14 amino acids. The CDR3 loop is CASSQTLAYDTQYF. The CDR3, as DNA: TGTGCCAGCAGCCAAACCCTAGCGTATGATACGCAGTATTTT. Combining the CDR3 with reference TRBV9 and TRBJ2-3 gives the whole variable domain DSGVTQTPKHLITATGQRVTLRCSPRSGDLSVYWYQQSLDQGLQFLIQYYNGEERAKGNILERFSAQQFPDLHSELNLSSLELGDSALYFCASSQTLAYDTQYFGPGTRLTVL.

V is TRBV7-9 and J is TRBJ1-2; D is unclear. With 5 bases removed from V and 5 bases from J, the gap between germline ends came to 12 bases. This CDR3 contains 13 residues. Per the germline V gene, CDR1 is SEHNR and CDR2 is FQNEAQ (reference sequence). The CDR3 reads CASSTRQAYGYTF. The CDR3 coding sequence is TGTGCCAGCAGCACCAGACAAGCTTATGGCTACACCTTC.

CDR3 sequence (DNA): TGTGCCATCACTCCGGGACAGCAAGAGACCCAGTACTTC. Protein: CAITPGQQETQYF. This rearrangement joins TRBV10-3 to TRBJ2-5; 7 bases are a match to TRBD1. V shed 7 bases and J 2 bases; nucleotides not matched to a gene: 4. CDR3 length equals 13 residues. The germline V gene encodes CDR1 ENHRY and CDR2 SYGVKD.

The gene calls are TRBV4-3 and TRBJ1-3; D is undetermined. Trimming cost V 0 bases and J 2 bases, with 11 bases left between them. The CDR3 contains 16 residues. The germline gives CDR1 LGHNA, CDR2 YSLEER. CDR3: CASSQDGSFPGNTIYF. DNA for the CDR3: TGCGCCAGCAGCCAAGATGGCAGTTTCCCTGGAAACACCATATATTTT.